This T cell receptor beta chain came from a study of cytotoxic CD8 clonotypes in ibrutinib-treated CLL. Library input was roughly 1.9 micrograms of DNA from cryopreserved PBMCs. This CDR3 is 14 amino acids long. The method was immunoSEQ multiplex PCR; TCRdb's version includes in-frame clones alone and lacks a portion of them. Among approximately 320,000 clones listed, roughly 67% were seen once. This clonotype was obtained from a human donor with chronic lymphocytic leukemia. This specimen was PBMCs, taken after 36 months of ibrutinib treatment. V usage is TRBV12-1 and J usage is TRBJ2-3. TRBV12-1 is designated a pseudogene. The CDR3 is CASSFEGSPVTQYF. The CDR3 DNA reads TGTGCCAGCAGCTTTGAGGGGAGTCCTGTTACGCAGTATTTT.